These T cell receptor beta chains were read from a single sample in a study of cytomegalovirus exposure and HLA in healthy donors. TCRdb's table, derived via immunoSEQ multiplex PCR, lists solely in-frame clones and lacks some. The sample shows approximately 110,000 clones, roughly 68% of them seen only once. What was sequenced was PBMCs. All receptors come from a woman aged 25-40 years in good health and CMV-seronegative. CDR3s include the opening cysteine and the closing phenylalanine or tryptophan. D genes are given only for firm matches. Clone size is shown for a subset of rows, as once, few, many or a class of expanded clone.

j_gene: TRBJ2-7
v_gene: TRBV6-5
d_gene: TRBD2
abundance: .
CDR3aa: CASSSLTSGSRNEQYF
CDR3nt: TGTGCCAGCAGTTCACTGACTAGCGGGAGTAGGAACGAGCAGTACTTC

j_gene: TRBJ1-5
v_gene: TRBV6-6
d_gene: TRBD1
abundance: few
CDR3aa: CASSLGTGVFQPQHF
CDR3nt: TGTGCCAGCAGTCTAGGGACAGGGGTTTTCCAGCCCCAGCATTTT

j_gene: TRBJ2-7
v_gene: TRBV18
d_gene: TRBD1
abundance: .
CDR3aa: CASSPRQGDSYEQYF
CDR3nt: TGTGCCAGCTCACCGAGACAGGGGGATTCCTACGAGCAGTACTTC

j_gene: TRBJ2-3
v_gene: TRBV7-9
d_gene: .
abundance: .
CDR3aa: CASSYGTSTDTQYF
CDR3nt: TGTGCCAGCAGCTACGGGACTAGCACAGATACGCAGTATTTT

j_gene: TRBJ1-1
v_gene: TRBV9
d_gene: TRBD1
abundance: once
CDR3aa: CASSLRTGPNTEAFF
CDR3nt: TGTGCCAGCAGCTTACGGACAGGGCCGAACACTGAAGCTTTCTTT

j_gene: TRBJ2-1
v_gene: TRBV30
d_gene: TRBD2
abundance: .
CDR3aa: CAWSVRGEGYNEQFF
CDR3nt: TGTGCCTGGAGTGTACGAGGGGAGGGTTACAATGAGCAGTTCTTC

j_gene: TRBJ1-2
v_gene: TRBV19
d_gene: .
abundance: .
CDR3aa: CASSEQPRYGYTF
CDR3nt: TGTGCCAGTAGTGAACAGCCTCGCTATGGCTACACCTTC

j_gene: TRBJ1-2
v_gene: TRBV6-1
d_gene: .
abundance: .
CDR3aa: CASSQRDNYGYTF
CDR3nt: TGTGCCAGCAGTCAAAGGGACAATTATGGCTACACCTTC

j_gene: TRBJ1-3
v_gene: TRBV7-2
d_gene: .
abundance: .
CDR3aa: CASRPWGGERGGNTIYF
CDR3nt: TGTGCCAGCAGGCCCTGGGGGGGGGAAAGGGGTGGAAACACCATATATTTT

j_gene: TRBJ1-5
v_gene: TRBV6-6
d_gene: TRBD1
abundance: .
CDR3aa: CASSYTTGTHQPQHF
CDR3nt: TGTGCCAGCAGTTACACGACAGGGACCCATCAGCCCCAGCATTTT

j_gene: TRBJ2-1
v_gene: TRBV9
d_gene: .
abundance: .
CDR3aa: CASSVGGSTLYNEQFF
CDR3nt: TGTGCCAGCAGCGTAGGAGGGTCTACCCTCTACAATGAGCAGTTCTTC

j_gene: TRBJ1-3
v_gene: TRBV5-1
d_gene: .
abundance: few
CDR3aa: CASSPQQGIGGNTIYF
CDR3nt: TGCGCCAGCAGCCCTCAACAGGGTATAGGTGGAAACACCATATATTTT

j_gene: TRBJ2-7
v_gene: TRBV6-1
d_gene: .
abundance: .
CDR3aa: CASSDPRVNYEQYF
CDR3nt: TGTGCCAGCAGCGATCCCAGGGTTAACTACGAGCAGTACTTC

j_gene: TRBJ1-2
v_gene: TRBV6-6
d_gene: .
abundance: .
CDR3aa: CASNTGERGYTF
CDR3nt: TGTGCCAGCAATACCGGGGAGAGGGGCTACACCTTC

j_gene: TRBJ1-1
v_gene: TRBV7-9
d_gene: .
abundance: .
CDR3aa: CASSLDGAMNTEAFF
CDR3nt: TGTGCCAGCAGCTTAGATGGGGCGATGAACACTGAAGCTTTCTTT

j_gene: TRBJ1-2
v_gene: TRBV11-3
d_gene: TRBD1
abundance: .
CDR3aa: CASSFRGKGQEKGYGYTF
CDR3nt: TGTGCCAGCAGCTTTAGGGGAAAGGGACAGGAGAAGGGGTATGGCTACACCTTC

j_gene: TRBJ2-7
v_gene: TRBV28
d_gene: TRBD2
abundance: few
CDR3aa: CASSDRWSGSIDEQYF
CDR3nt: TGTGCCAGCAGTGACCGGTGGAGCGGGAGTATCGACGAGCAGTACTTC

j_gene: TRBJ2-7
v_gene: TRBV10-3
d_gene: TRBD2
abundance: few
CDR3aa: CAISGRTSGTYEQYF
CDR3nt: TGTGCCATCAGTGGACGGACTAGCGGGACCTACGAGCAGTACTTC

j_gene: TRBJ2-1
v_gene: TRBV4-2
d_gene: .
abundance: few
CDR3aa: CASSPQEASNNEQFF
CDR3nt: TGTGCCAGCAGCCCCCAGGAGGCGTCTAACAATGAGCAGTTCTTC

j_gene: TRBJ2-7
v_gene: TRBV5-6
d_gene: .
abundance: few
CDR3aa: CASSVFEAGRPYEQYF
CDR3nt: TGTGCCAGCAGCGTTTTCGAGGCGGGTAGGCCCTACGAGCAGTACTTC

j_gene: TRBJ2-1
v_gene: TRBV19
d_gene: .
abundance: .
CDR3aa: CASSYREGIEQFF
CDR3nt: TGTGCCAGTAGTTACCGGGAAGGAATTGAGCAGTTCTTC

j_gene: TRBJ2-1
v_gene: TRBV6-1
d_gene: TRBD1
abundance: few
CDR3aa: CASSGDRASSYNEQFF
CDR3nt: TGTGCCAGCAGTGGGGACAGGGCGAGCTCCTACAATGAGCAGTTCTTC

j_gene: TRBJ1-3
v_gene: TRBV2
d_gene: .
abundance: few
CDR3aa: CASSSGSGNTIYF
CDR3nt: TGTGCCAGCAGTTCAGGGTCTGGAAACACCATATATTTT

j_gene: TRBJ1-2
v_gene: TRBV7-3
d_gene: TRBD1
abundance: .
CDR3aa: CASSLGTGPYGYTF
CDR3nt: TGTGCCAGCAGCCTGGGGACAGGGCCCTATGGCTACACCTTC

j_gene: TRBJ2-3
v_gene: TRBV13
d_gene: TRBD2
abundance: .
CDR3aa: CASSLTLAGGPDTQYF
CDR3nt: TGTGCCAGCAGCTTAACGCTAGCGGGAGGCCCAGATACGCAGTATTTT

j_gene: TRBJ1-1
v_gene: TRBV6-5
d_gene: TRBD1
abundance: .
CDR3aa: CASEETGRRTEAFF
CDR3nt: TGTGCCAGCGAAGAGACAGGGCGACGGACTGAAGCTTTCTTT

j_gene: TRBJ1-2
v_gene: TRBV7-9
d_gene: .
abundance: .
CDR3aa: CASSLGGNYGYTF
CDR3nt: TGTGCCAGCAGCTTAGGCGGAAACTATGGCTACACCTTC

j_gene: TRBJ2-7
v_gene: TRBV27
d_gene: TRBD2
abundance: .
CDR3aa: CASSSPLAGGNEQYF
CDR3nt: TGTGCCAGCAGTTCCCCATTAGCGGGAGGGAACGAGCAGTACTTC

j_gene: TRBJ2-7
v_gene: TRBV5-1
d_gene: TRBD2
abundance: few
CDR3aa: CASSFWTSESSYEQYF
CDR3nt: TGCGCCAGCAGCTTCTGGACTAGTGAAAGCTCCTACGAGCAGTACTTC

j_gene: TRBJ1-6
v_gene: TRBV15
d_gene: TRBD1
abundance: .
CDR3aa: CATSSTGTVFSPLHF
CDR3nt: TGTGCCACCAGCAGTACCGGGACAGTTTTCTCACCCCTCCACTTT

j_gene: TRBJ2-7
v_gene: TRBV4-2
d_gene: TRBD2
abundance: once
CDR3aa: CASSQVSGRAHEQYF
CDR3nt: TGTGCCAGCAGCCAAGTTAGCGGGAGGGCGCACGAGCAGTACTTC

j_gene: TRBJ1-2
v_gene: TRBV6-6
d_gene: .
abundance: .
CDR3aa: CASSYASSAGYGYTF
CDR3nt: TGTGCCAGCAGTTACGCGTCCTCGGCGGGGTATGGCTACACCTTC

j_gene: TRBJ2-1
v_gene: TRBV7-8
d_gene: .
abundance: .
CDR3aa: CASSWGVGSSYNEQFF
CDR3nt: TGTGCCAGCAGCTGGGGGGTGGGGAGCAGCTACAATGAGCAGTTCTTC

j_gene: TRBJ1-1
v_gene: TRBV10-1
d_gene: .
abundance: few
CDR3aa: CASKQGLNTEAFF
CDR3nt: TGCGCCAGCAAGCAGGGATTGAACACTGAAGCTTTCTTT

j_gene: TRBJ2-7
v_gene: TRBV6-5
d_gene: .
abundance: .
CDR3aa: CASSYSPLPNYEQYF
CDR3nt: TGTGCCAGCAGTTACTCCCCCCTACCAAACTACGAGCAGTACTTC

j_gene: TRBJ2-3
v_gene: TRBV6-1
d_gene: .
abundance: once
CDR3aa: CASSAQQHDTQYF
CDR3nt: TGTGCCAGCAGTGCACAACAGCACGATACGCAGTATTTT

j_gene: TRBJ1-6
v_gene: TRBV28
d_gene: .
abundance: .
CDR3aa: CASSLSGAGWTPLHF
CDR3nt: TGTGCCAGCAGTTTATCAGGTGCGGGGTGGACACCCCTCCACTTT

j_gene: TRBJ1-5
v_gene: TRBV6-1
d_gene: .
abundance: .
CDR3aa: CASSASGGNQPQHF
CDR3nt: TGTGCCAGCAGTGCCTCAGGTGGAAATCAGCCCCAGCATTTT

j_gene: TRBJ2-1
v_gene: TRBV7-2
d_gene: TRBD2
abundance: .
CDR3aa: CASRGGHPGREQFF
CDR3nt: TGTGCCAGCAGGGGAGGGCATCCCGGACGTGAGCAGTTCTTC

j_gene: TRBJ2-2
v_gene: TRBV2
d_gene: .
abundance: .
CDR3aa: CASTSTGELFF
CDR3nt: TGTGCCAGCACTTCCACCGGGGAGCTGTTTTTT